The clone carrying this T cell receptor beta chain was observed a handful of times. Its specificity is not known. Between the trimmed V and J ends, which lost 0 bases and 2 bases, there was a span of 14 bases. There are 15 residues in the CDR3. Germline CDR1 reads GTSNPN; CDR2 reads SVGIG (reference sequence). Without exception, sorted populations had purity beyond 98%. The sample comes from a study of beta chain features in type 1 diabetes. Expressed TCRB transcripts were sequenced because the entire RNA isolate underwent reverse transcription. TCRdb's copy holds only in-frame clones and misses some; the assay was immunoSEQ multiplex PCR. The sample records roughly 230,000 clones, about 9.3% being singletons. Overall study results and limits: Compared to healthy donors, patients appeared to have naive, central memory and Treg TCRB repertoires that were more alike. VDJ junctions sequenced from type 1 diabetes patients showed fewer insertions and more deletions.

The material sequenced was naive CD4+ T cells from blood. This receptor was identified in a woman aged 18-29 years in good health. The V and J genes are TRBV30 and TRBJ2-7; D is possibly TRBD2 (6 bases). CDR3 sequence reads: CAWSVRASATYEQYF. The CDR3 DNA is TGTGCCTGGAGTGTACGGGCTAGCGCGACCTACGAGCAGTACTTC.